Only a few counts were recorded for the clone carrying this TCR beta chain. Its specificity is not known. Hyperthyroidism had been newly diagnosed in patients aged 18 to 65, and its duration was under 2 months. Uncontrolled infections, other autoimmune diseases, pregnancy or lactation led to exclusion of patients. Clinicians diagnosed patients from clinical symptoms, serum thyroxine and TRAb, thyroid ultrasound and orbital computed tomography. The sample comes from a study of T cells in Graves' hyperthyroidism and ophthalmopathy. CDR1 is SGDLS, CDR2 YYNGEE, per germline. The CDR3 has 14 amino acids. Trimming took 7 bases from V and 5 from J, leaving 17 bases between them. RNA transcripts were the template for amplifying TCR beta CDR3 regions. First-round RT-PCR targeting the TCR CDR3 was performed with the HTBI primer set. TCRdb reanalysed the multiplex PCR reads using MiXCR and keeps one entry per CDR3 protein. The sample yields about 420,000 distinct CDR3 sequences, 15% to 18% seen once.

Study observations and caveats: Blood held most thyroid clonotypes expanded above 0.001 frequency.

This sequence joins TRBV9 and TRBJ2-3; D gene unclear. This receptor was taken from a young woman with Graves' hyperthyroidism. Sequenced: blood. The CDR3 nucleotides are TGTGCCAGCGGCAGATGGAGCGAAGGAGATACGCAGTATTTT. This codes for CASGRWSEGDTQYF.